This T cell receptor beta chain was sequenced in a study of T cell responses to AZD1222 COVID-19 vaccine. Study-wide findings and caveats: Clonal diversity may have been underestimated in mostly white British donors. Within unmutated variant regions lay the reported targets of nearly half of spike-specific TCRs.

Germline loops: CDR1 LNHDA, CDR2 SQIVND (reference sequence). Trimming removed 4 bases from V and 3 bases from J; junction bases left unmatched: 9. The CDR3 consists of 16 residues. Second-dose intervals near 4 or 12 weeks were combined. Comments on this clone: Its antigen is undetermined.

TCRdb's copy holds only in-frame clones and misses some; the assay was immunoSEQ multiplex PCR. Of fewer than 200,000 clones in the sample, around 94% were seen once. Source: peripheral blood, taken 28 days after the second AZD1222 dose. V usage is TRBV19 and J usage is TRBJ1-1; 9 bases agree with TRBD1. This clonotype originated in an adult who received the AZD1222 COVID-19 vaccine. The DNA of the CDR3 is TGTGCCAGTAGTACCTCGGGACAGGGAGGGGACACTGAAGCTTTCTTT. Amino acid sequence: CASSTSGQGGDTEAFF.